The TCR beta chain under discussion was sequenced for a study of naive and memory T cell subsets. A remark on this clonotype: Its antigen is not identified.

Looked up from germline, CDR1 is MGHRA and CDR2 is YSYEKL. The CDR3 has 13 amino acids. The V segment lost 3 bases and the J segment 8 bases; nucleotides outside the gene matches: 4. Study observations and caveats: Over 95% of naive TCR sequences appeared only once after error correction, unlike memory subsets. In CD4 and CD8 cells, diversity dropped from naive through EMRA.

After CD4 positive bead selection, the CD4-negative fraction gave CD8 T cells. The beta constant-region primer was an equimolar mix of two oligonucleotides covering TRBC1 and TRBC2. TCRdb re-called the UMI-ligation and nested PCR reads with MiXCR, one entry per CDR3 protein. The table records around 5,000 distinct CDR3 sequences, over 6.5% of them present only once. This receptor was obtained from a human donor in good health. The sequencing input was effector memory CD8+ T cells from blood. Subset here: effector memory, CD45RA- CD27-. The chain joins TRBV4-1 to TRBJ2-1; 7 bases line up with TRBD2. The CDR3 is CASSQLAGDEQFF. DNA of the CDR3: TGCGCCAGCAGCCAGCTGGCGGGAGATGAGCAGTTCTTC.